A single sample is the source of the 3 T cell receptor beta chains below, sequenced in a study of OX40 agonist ivuxolimab in advanced cancers. TCRdb keeps only in-frame clones here, not all; method: immunoSEQ multiplex PCR. Of 53,000 or so clones listed, approximately 81% are singletons. The specimen comprised CD4+ or CD8+ T cells sorted from blood, sampled in a trial of the OX40 agonist ivuxolimab. Receptors originate from an adult with an advanced solid tumor such as melanoma, head and neck, liver or kidney cancer.

The V gene is TRBV10-3, the J gene TRBJ2-3; TRBD2 matches 12 bases. Unmatched junction bases numbered 3, after V lost 8 bases and J lost 3 bases. There are 14 residues in the CDR3. Germline V lookup: CDR1 ENHRY, CDR2 SYGVKD. In DNA form, the CDR3 reads TGTGCCATCGCCGGGACTAGCGGGACAGATACGCAGTATTTT. Its protein product is CAIAGTSGTDTQYF.

This chain connects TRBV11-3 to TRBJ1-1; D possibly corresponds to TRBD1 (5 bases). Per germline, CDR1 SGHNT and CDR2 YENEEA. V lost 5 bases, J lost 4 bases, and 11 bases lay in between. This CDR3 is built from 13 residues. The CDR3 DNA follows: TGTGCCAGCAGCGTGGGACGGATCACTGAAGCTTTCTTT. Its protein product is CASSVGRITEAFF.

The rearrangement joins TRBV5-6 to TRBJ2-1, with 12 bases matching TRBD2. Germline V gene data show CDR1 as SGHDT and CDR2 as YYEEEE. The CDR3 loop spans 17 amino acids. With V trimmed by 8 bases and J by 2 bases, 11 bases remained unmatched. The CDR3 sequence is CASWLAGGPMAYNEQFF. In DNA form, the CDR3 reads TGTGCCAGTTGGCTAGCGGGAGGGCCAATGGCCTACAATGAGCAGTTCTTC.